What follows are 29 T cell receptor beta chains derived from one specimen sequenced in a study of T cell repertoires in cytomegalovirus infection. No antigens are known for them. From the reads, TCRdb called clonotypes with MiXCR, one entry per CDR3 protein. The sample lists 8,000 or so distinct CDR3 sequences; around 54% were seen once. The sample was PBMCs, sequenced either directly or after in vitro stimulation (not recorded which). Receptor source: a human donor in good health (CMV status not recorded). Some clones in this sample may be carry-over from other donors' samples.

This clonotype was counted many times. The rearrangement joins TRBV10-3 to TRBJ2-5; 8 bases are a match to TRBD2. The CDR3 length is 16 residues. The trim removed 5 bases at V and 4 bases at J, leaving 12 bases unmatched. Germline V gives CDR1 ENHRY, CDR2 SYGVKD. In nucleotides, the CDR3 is TGTGCCATCAGTCTTCGGACTAGCCTAAAAGGAGAGACCCAGTACTTC. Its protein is CAISLRTSLKGETQYF.

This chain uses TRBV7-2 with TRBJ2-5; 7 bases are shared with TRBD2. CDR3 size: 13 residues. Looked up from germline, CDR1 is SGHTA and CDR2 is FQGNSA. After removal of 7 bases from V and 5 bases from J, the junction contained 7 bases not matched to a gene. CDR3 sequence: CASTTPGRETQYF. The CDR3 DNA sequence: TGTGCCAGCACCACCCCCGGGAGGGAGACCCAGTACTTC.

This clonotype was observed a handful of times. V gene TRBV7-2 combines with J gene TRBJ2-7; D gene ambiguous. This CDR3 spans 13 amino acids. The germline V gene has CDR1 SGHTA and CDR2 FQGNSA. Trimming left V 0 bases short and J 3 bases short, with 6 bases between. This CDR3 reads CASSLAKDYEQYF. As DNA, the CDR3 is TGTGCCAGCAGCTTAGCGAAGGACTACGAGCAGTACTTC.

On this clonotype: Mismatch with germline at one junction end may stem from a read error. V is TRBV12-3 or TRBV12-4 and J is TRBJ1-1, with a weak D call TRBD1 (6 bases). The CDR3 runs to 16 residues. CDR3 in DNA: TGTGCCAGCATCCTCAGGGGTTCCAAACATGGCACTGAAGCTTTATTT. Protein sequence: CASILRGSKHGTEALF.

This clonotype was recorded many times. CDR3 loop: CAISDGPSGSGNIQYF. The CDR3 nucleotides are TGTGCCATCAGTGATGGTCCTAGCGGGAGCGGTAACATTCAGTACTTC. This chain connects TRBV10-3 to TRBJ2-4; 10 bases match TRBD2. J lost 7 bases, V lost 3 bases, and 9 bases had no gene match. This CDR3 has 16 residues. Per germline, CDR1 ENHRY and CDR2 SYGVKD.

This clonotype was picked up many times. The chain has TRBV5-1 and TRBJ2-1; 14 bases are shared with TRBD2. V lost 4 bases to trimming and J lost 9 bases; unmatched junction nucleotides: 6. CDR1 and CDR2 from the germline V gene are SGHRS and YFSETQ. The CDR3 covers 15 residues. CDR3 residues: CASSAGLAGEGEQFF. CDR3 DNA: TGCGCCAGCAGCGCGGGACTAGCGGGAGAGGGTGAGCAGTTCTTC.

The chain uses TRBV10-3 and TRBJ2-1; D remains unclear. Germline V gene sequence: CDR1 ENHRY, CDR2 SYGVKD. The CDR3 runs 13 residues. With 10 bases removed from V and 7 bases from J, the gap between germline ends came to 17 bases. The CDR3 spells CATRLDAVNEQFF. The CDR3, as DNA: TGTGCCACACGACTCGACGCGGTAAATGAGCAGTTCTTC.

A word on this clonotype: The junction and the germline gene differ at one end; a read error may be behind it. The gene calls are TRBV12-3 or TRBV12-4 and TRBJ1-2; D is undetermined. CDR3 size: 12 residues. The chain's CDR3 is CASSLATYGYNF. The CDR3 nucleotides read TGTGCCAGCAGTTTAGCGACTTATGGCTACAACTTC.

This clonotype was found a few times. The CDR3 DNA follows: TGTGCCAGCAGCACTTACAATGAGCAGTTCTTC. Amino acid sequence: CASSTYNEQFF. This chain links TRBV7-8 with TRBJ2-1; D ambiguous. Germline loops: CDR1 SGHVS, CDR2 FQNEAQ. V was clipped by 5 bases and J by 4 bases, with 3 bases between them. The CDR3 length is 11 residues.

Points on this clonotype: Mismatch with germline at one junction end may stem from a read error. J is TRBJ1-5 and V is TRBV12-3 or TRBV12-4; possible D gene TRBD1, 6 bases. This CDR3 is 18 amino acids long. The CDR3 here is CASSQEGTRGPYNQPLPF. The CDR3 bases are TGTGCCAGCAGTCAGGAGGGGACAAGGGGTCCGTACAATCAGCCCCTGCCTTTT.

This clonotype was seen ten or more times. The CDR3 protein is CASSLRPGGGNQPQHF. Written as DNA, the CDR3 is TGTGCCAGCAGTTTACGTCCCGGGGGCGGCAATCAGCCCCAGCATTTT. The chain has TRBV6-1 and TRBJ1-5; TRBD1 is a possible D gene (6 bases). The CDR3 is 16 residues long. Germline values: CDR1 MNHNS, CDR2 SASEGT. V was clipped by 5 bases and J by 2 bases, with 16 bases between them.

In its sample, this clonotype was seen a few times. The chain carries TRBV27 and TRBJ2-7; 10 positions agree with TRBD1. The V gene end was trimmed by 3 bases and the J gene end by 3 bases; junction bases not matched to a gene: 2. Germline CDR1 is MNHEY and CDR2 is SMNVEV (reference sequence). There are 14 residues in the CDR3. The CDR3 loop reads CASSLGTGVYEQYF. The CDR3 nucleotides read TGTGCCAGCAGTTTGGGGACAGGGGTCTACGAGCAGTACTTC.

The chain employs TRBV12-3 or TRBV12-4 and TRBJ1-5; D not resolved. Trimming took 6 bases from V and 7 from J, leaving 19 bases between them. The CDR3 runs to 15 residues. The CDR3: CASSLGHRRRQPQHF. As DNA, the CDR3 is TGTGCCAGCAGCCTCGGGCATAGGAGACGGCAGCCCCAGCATTTT.

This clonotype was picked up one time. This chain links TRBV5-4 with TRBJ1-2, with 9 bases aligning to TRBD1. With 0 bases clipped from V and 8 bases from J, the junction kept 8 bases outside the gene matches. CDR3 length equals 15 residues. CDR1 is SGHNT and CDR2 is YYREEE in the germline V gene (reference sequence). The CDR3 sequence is CASSLAMGQGQGYTF. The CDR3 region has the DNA TGTGCCAGCAGCTTGGCCATGGGACAGGGCCAGGGCTACACCTTC.

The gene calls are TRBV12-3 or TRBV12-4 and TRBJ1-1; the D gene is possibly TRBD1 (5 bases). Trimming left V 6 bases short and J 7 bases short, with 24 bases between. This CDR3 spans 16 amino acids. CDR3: CASSIRVSKQCIEAFF. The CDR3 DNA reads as TGTGCCAGCAGCATCAGGGTTTCCAAACAGTGCATTGAAGCTTTCTTT.

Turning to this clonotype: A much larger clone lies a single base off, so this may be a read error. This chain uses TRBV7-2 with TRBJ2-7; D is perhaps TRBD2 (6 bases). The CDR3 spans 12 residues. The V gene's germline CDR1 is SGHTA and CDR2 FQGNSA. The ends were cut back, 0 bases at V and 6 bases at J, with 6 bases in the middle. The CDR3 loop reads CASSLARGEQYF. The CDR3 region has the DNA TGTGCCAGCAGCTTAGCGCGGGGCGAGCAGTACTTC.

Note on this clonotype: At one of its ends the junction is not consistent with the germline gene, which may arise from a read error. In DNA, the CDR3 is TGTGCCAGCAGGGCATGGTCTGGGCAGCCCCATCATTTT. This codes for CASRAWSGQPHHF. The gene calls are TRBV27 and TRBJ1-5; the D is unclear. CDR3 size: 13 residues. CDR1 and CDR2 from the germline V gene are MNHEY and SMNVEV (reference sequence).

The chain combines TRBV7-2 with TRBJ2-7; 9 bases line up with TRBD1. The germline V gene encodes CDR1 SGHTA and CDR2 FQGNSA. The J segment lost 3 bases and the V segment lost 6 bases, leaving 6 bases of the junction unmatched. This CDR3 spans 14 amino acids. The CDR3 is CASSSDRGFYEQYF. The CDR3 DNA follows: TGTGCCAGCAGTTCGGACAGGGGTTTCTACGAGCAGTACTTC.

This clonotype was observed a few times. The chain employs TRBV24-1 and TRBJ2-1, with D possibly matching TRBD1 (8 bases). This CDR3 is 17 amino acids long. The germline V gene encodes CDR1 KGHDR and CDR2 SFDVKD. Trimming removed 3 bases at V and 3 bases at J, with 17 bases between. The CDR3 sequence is CATSDVMTGEGYNEQFF. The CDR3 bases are TGTGCCACCAGTGATGTTATGACAGGGGAGGGCTACAATGAGCAGTTCTTC.

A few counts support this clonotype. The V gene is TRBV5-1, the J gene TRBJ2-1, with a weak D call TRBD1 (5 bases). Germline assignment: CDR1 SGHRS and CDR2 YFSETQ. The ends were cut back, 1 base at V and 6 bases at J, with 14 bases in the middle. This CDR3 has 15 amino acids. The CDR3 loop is CASSLFSTAFNEQFF. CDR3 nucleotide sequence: TGCGCCAGCAGCTTGTTCTCGACAGCTTTCAATGAGCAGTTCTTC.

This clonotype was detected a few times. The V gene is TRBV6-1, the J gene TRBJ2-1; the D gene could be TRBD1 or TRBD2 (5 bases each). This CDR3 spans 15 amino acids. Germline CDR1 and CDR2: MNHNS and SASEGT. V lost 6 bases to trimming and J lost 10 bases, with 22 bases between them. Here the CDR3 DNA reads TGTGCCAGCAGGCCGACCGGGACGGAGCCCAACGAGCAGTTCTTC. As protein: CASRPTGTEPNEQFF.

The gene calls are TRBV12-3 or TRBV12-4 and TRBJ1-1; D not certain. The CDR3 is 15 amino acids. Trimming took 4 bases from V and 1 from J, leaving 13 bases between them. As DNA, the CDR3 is TGTGCCAGCAGTTCCCTTGGGAATTCGAACACTGAAGCTTTCTTT. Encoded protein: CASSSLGNSNTEAFF.

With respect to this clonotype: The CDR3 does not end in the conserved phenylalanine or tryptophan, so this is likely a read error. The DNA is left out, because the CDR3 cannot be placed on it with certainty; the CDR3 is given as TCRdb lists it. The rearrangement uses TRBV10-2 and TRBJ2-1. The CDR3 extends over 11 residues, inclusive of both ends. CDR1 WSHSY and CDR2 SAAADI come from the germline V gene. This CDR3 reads CDSSDYNEHFI.

The chain's CDR3 is CASSRPVYNEQFF. The CDR3 DNA is TGTGCCAGCAGTCGACCAGTGTACAATGAGCAGTTCTTC. The chain joins TRBV11-2 to TRBJ2-1; unclear D gene. The V gene's germline CDR1 is SGHAT and CDR2 FQNNGV. Between the trimmed V and J ends, which lost 6 bases and 4 bases, there was a span of 10 bases. The CDR3 runs 13 residues.

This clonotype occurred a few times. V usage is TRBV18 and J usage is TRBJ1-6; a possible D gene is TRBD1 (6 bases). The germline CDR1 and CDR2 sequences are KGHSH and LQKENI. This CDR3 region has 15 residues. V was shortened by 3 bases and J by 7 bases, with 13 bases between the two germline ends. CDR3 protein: CASSPTGIQNSPLHF. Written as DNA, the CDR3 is TGTGCCAGCTCACCTACAGGGATTCAGAATTCACCCCTCCACTTT.

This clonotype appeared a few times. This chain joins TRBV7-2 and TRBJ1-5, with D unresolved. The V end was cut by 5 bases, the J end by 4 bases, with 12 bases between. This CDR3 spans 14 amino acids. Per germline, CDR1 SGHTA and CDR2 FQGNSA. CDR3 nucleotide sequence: TGTGCCAGCAGCACGAGGGTAGGGAATCAGCCCCAGCATTTT. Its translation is CASSTRVGNQPQHF. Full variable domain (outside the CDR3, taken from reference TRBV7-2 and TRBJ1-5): GAGVSQSPSNKVTEKGKDVELRCDPISGHTALYWYRQSLGQGLEFLIYFQGNSAPDKSGLPSDRFSAERTGGSVSTLTIQRTQQEDSAVYLCASSTRVGNQPQHFGDGTRLSIL.

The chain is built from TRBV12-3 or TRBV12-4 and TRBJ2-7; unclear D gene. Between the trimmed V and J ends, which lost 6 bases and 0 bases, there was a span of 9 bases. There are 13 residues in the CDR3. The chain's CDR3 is CASRRHTSYEQYF. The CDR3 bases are TGTGCCAGCAGGAGACATACCTCCTACGAGCAGTACTTC.

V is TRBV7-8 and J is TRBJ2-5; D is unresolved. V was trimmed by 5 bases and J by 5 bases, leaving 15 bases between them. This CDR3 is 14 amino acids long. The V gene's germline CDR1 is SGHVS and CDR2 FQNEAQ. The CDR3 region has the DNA TGTGCCAGCAGCGGCTCACGACCGGTTGAGACCCAGTACTTC. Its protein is CASSGSRPVETQYF.

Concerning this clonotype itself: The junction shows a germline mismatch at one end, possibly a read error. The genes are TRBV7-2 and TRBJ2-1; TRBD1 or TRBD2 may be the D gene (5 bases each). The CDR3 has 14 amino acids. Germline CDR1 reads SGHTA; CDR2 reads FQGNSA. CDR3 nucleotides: TGTGCCAGCATGGGGCTAGCCCCCACCAATGAGCATTTCTTC. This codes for CASMGLAPTNEHFF.